The rows below give T cell receptor beta chains drawn from one sample of a study of cytomegalovirus exposure and HLA in healthy donors. Assay: immunoSEQ multiplex PCR; the TCRdb copy retains only in-frame clones and omits some. The sample yields approximately 150,000 clones, roughly 81% seen once. Sequencing was performed on PBMCs. These receptors all come from a woman aged 45-65 years in good health and CMV-seronegative. Both conserved end residues are part of each CDR3. D genes are given only for firm matches. Expanded clones get a size class; other rows say once, few or many, or leave the size out.

cdr3_nt cdr3_aa clone_size d_call j_call v_call
TGTGCCAGCAGCGCCACGGTCCTCGGGGGCTATGGCTACACCTTC CASSATVLGGYGYTF NA NA TRBJ1-2 TRBV5-6
TGTGCCAGCAGCCCACTAGCGGAAAGCTCCTACAATGAGCAGTTCTTC CASSPLAESSYNEQFF NA TRBD2 TRBJ2-1 TRBV14
TGCAGCGTTGCGCCTAGCATCTACGAGCAGTACTTC CSVAPSIYEQYF NA NA TRBJ2-7 TRBV29-1
TGTGCCAGCAGTCTCTCCCGACAGGGGGCGCCTGGGGAGCTGTTTTTT CASSLSRQGAPGELFF NA TRBD1 TRBJ2-2 TRBV9
TGCGCCAGCAGCCCGAGGGGGGACAGGAAGGACTATGGCTACACCTTC CASSPRGDRKDYGYTF once TRBD1 TRBJ1-2 TRBV4-1
TGTGCCAGCAGCCAAGATACGGGTCTAGCAAAACTGTTTTTT CASSQDTGLAKLFF NA NA TRBJ1-4 TRBV4-2
TGTGCCAGCAGCATCGGGACAGGGGGCAGCACAGATACGCAGTATTTT CASSIGTGGSTDTQYF few TRBD1 TRBJ2-3 TRBV9
TGTGCCAGCAGTGAAAGGAGCACTGAAGCTTTCTTT CASSERSTEAFF NA NA TRBJ1-1 TRBV6-1
TGTGCCAGTAGTCCTAGTGTCTCCAGGGGGCCTCGCTACGAGCAGTACTTC CASSPSVSRGPRYEQYF NA TRBD1 TRBJ2-7 TRBV19
TGTGCCAGCAGTATCAGGGGGAGCTCCTACGAGCAGTACTTC CASSIRGSSYEQYF NA TRBD1 TRBJ2-7 TRBV27
TGTGCCAGCAGAAACAGGGAAAAGGGTGAGCAGTTCTTC CASRNREKGEQFF few NA TRBJ2-1 TRBV2
TGCGCCAGTAGAGCCACAGATACGCAGTATTTT CASRATDTQYF once NA TRBJ2-3 TRBV5-1
TGTGCCAGCAGCCTGGGGTTCGGGGTGACCGGGGAGCTGTTTTTT CASSLGFGVTGELFF NA NA TRBJ2-2 TRBV5-5
TGTGCCAGCAGTTACGGGACAGTCTATGGCTACACCTTC CASSYGTVYGYTF NA TRBD1 TRBJ1-2 TRBV6-5
TGTGCCAGCAGCAAAGACCCAGGCCACAATGAGCAGTTCTTC CASSKDPGHNEQFF NA NA TRBJ2-1 TRBV7-2
TGTGCCAGCAGTGCGACAGGGGCCGAGCAGTACTTC CASSATGAEQYF NA TRBD1 TRBJ2-7 TRBV27
TGCGCCAGCAGCCGGAATCTAGCGGGAGGAATCGGGGAGCTGTTTTTT CASSRNLAGGIGELFF NA TRBD2 TRBJ2-2 TRBV5-1
TGTGCCAGCAGCTTAGATCACCCAGCGCCACGTCTCTACAATGAGCAGTTCTTC CASSLDHPAPRLYNEQFF NA NA TRBJ2-1 TRBV11-3
TGCGCCAGCAGCCAAGAGGGGCCTAATAGCAATCAGCCCCAGCATTTT CASSQEGPNSNQPQHF NA NA TRBJ1-5 TRBV4-3
TGTGCCAGTAGGATGGGACAGGGAACCTACGAGCAGTACTTC CASRMGQGTYEQYF NA TRBD1 TRBJ2-7 TRBV19
TGTGCCAGCAAGAGGGACAGGGTAACGAACGCTGAAGCTTTCTTT CASKRDRVTNAEAFF NA TRBD1 TRBJ1-1 TRBV6-5
TGTGCCAGCAGCTTTGAGGGCCCTAACTATGGCTACACCTTC CASSFEGPNYGYTF NA NA TRBJ1-2 TRBV7-9
TGTGCCAGCAGCCAAGATCCAACTGAAGTGGCGGGAGTCCGCGAGCAGTACTTC CASSQDPTEVAGVREQYF NA TRBD2 TRBJ2-7 TRBV4-2
TGTGCCAGTAGTATCCGCGGGAACCACAATGAGCAGTTCTTC CASSIRGNHNEQFF NA NA TRBJ2-1 TRBV19
TGCGCCAGCAGCCTCGGGACAGGGCCGAACACTGAAGCTTTCTTT CASSLGTGPNTEAFF NA TRBD1 TRBJ1-1 TRBV5-1
TGTGCCAGCAGTTACGGGAAATTATCAGGGTCGGGCTACACCTTC CASSYGKLSGSGYTF NA NA TRBJ1-2 TRBV6-5
TGCGCCAGCAGTGAGAGCGGGACAAGATACGAGCAGTACTTC CASSESGTRYEQYF once NA TRBJ2-7 TRBV10-1
TGTGCCAGCACCCCTGGGCGGGAGGGTGAGCAGTTCTTC CASTPGREGEQFF NA TRBD2 TRBJ2-1 TRBV25-1
TGTGCCAGCAGCCCGCGACTAAGCCCTTTAGGACATGAGCAGTTCTTC CASSPRLSPLGHEQFF NA NA TRBJ2-1 TRBV5-7
TGTGCCTGGGATAGCGGATTCAAAAACATTCAGTACTTC CAWDSGFKNIQYF NA NA TRBJ2-4 TRBV30
TGTGCCAGCAGCTCCGCCGGGGGCACAGATACGCAGTATTTT CASSSAGGTDTQYF few NA TRBJ2-3 TRBV7-8
TGCGCCAGCAGCTTAGGGACTAACTACAATGAGCAGTTCTTC CASSLGTNYNEQFF NA TRBD2 TRBJ2-1 TRBV5-1
TGTGCCAGTAGTATACCAGCAACTAATGAAAAACTGTTTTTT CASSIPATNEKLFF NA NA TRBJ1-4 TRBV19
TGTGCCAGCAGCTTAGGGCCTAGCGGGTTAGGCTCCTACAATGAGCAGTTCTTC CASSLGPSGLGSYNEQFF NA TRBD2 TRBJ2-1 TRBV7-9
TGTGCCAGTAGTATGACGGCAGGGTCGGATGTCTACACCTTC CASSMTAGSDVYTF NA NA TRBJ1-2 TRBV19
TGTGCCAGCAGTGAATACGGACAGGGGTTCGATGAGCAGTTCTTC CASSEYGQGFDEQFF NA TRBD1 TRBJ2-1 TRBV6-1